This T cell receptor (beta chain) was sequenced in a study of shared clonotypes between healthy human individuals. Study-level points and caveats: The expectation was that sequencing depth would affect clonotype sharing among donors. Larger estimated richness was generally seen in naive subsets than in memory subsets. Relative to their counterparts shared across all four donors, non-shared clonotypes exhibited diminished generation probabilities.

Original handling: ImmunoSEQ yielded junction-only sequences lacking quality scores, so filtering differed. Here immunoSEQ multiplex PCR was the method, and the copy in TCRdb shows in-frame clones only, minus some. V and J calls and clone size are as listed in that table; D and trimming were resolved from the DNA. The sample shows fewer than 1.6 million clones, approximately 98.5% of them seen only once. This clone was detected only once. Its specificity is not known. Other DNA variants within this sample encode the same CDR3. CDR1 is SGHRS, CDR2 YFSETQ, per germline. Trimming cost V 0 bases and J 0 bases; bases outside gene matches: 2. The CDR3 runs 16 residues.

The sequence came from a man aged 25 to 45 in good health. The sample comprised naive CD4+ T cells sorted from blood. Indicated subset: CD45RA+ positively selected. This chain connects TRBV5-1 to TRBJ2-7, with 11 bases identical to TRBD2. This CDR3 is CASSLVTSGSSYEQYF. The CDR3 DNA reads TGCGCCAGCAGCTTGGTCACTAGCGGGAGCTCCTACGAGCAGTACTTC.